One sample yielded the 32 T cell receptor beta chains listed below, sequenced in a study of PD-1 blockade in classical Hodgkin lymphoma. TCRdb's table, derived via immunoSEQ multiplex PCR, lists solely in-frame clones and lacks some. This sample has 3,900 or so clones, with over 75% found just once. After autologous stem cell transplantation all patients relapsed, and prior brentuximab vedotin exposure differed between cohorts. Sequenced material: peripheral blood mononuclear cells (PBMCs), taken at baseline. Receptor source: a human donor with classical Hodgkin lymphoma.

This chain connects TRBV7-2 to TRBJ1-4; no clear D. Deletions cut 5 bases from V and 10 bases from J, with 11 bases between. The germline V gene has CDR1 SGHTA and CDR2 FQGNSA. The CDR3 runs to 12 residues. Here the CDR3 reads CASSRSEGKLFF. The CDR3, as DNA: TGTGCCAGCAGCCGGTCGGAGGGAAAACTGTTTTTT.

Of note for this clone: One end of the junction does not line up with germline, which may come from a read error. The chain uses TRBV10-1 and TRBJ2-5; D gene uncertain. Germline V gene data show CDR1 as WNHNN and CDR2 as SYGVQD (reference sequence). This CDR3 comprises 12 residues. Written as DNA, the CDR3 is TGCGCCAGCAGTGACCCCGGAGAGATCCAGTACTTC. It translates to CASSDPGEIQYF.

The CDR3 DNA follows: TGTGCCAGCAGCTTGAGTGTAGGTGAGCAGTTCTTC. It specifies CASSLSVGEQFF. The chain employs TRBV7-2 and TRBJ2-1; no clear D gene. The CDR3 has 12 residues. Germline loops: CDR1 SGHTA, CDR2 FQGNSA. Deletions cut 3 bases from V and 9 bases from J, with 9 bases between. The full variable domain, in which reference TRBV7-2 and TRBJ2-1 provide the parts outside the CDR3, is GAGVSQSPSNKVTEKGKDVELRCDPISGHTALYWYRQSLGQGLEFLIYFQGNSAPDKSGLPSDRFSAERTGGSVSTLTIQRTQQEDSAVYLCASSLSVGEQFFGPGTRLTVL.

The CDR3 is CASSVGAGVSYNEQFF. Here the CDR3 DNA reads TGTGCCAGCAGCGTAGGAGCGGGGGTCTCCTACAATGAGCAGTTCTTC. This sequence joins TRBV9 and TRBJ2-1; the match to TRBD2 covers 8 bases. The CDR3 spans 16 residues. The V gene's germline CDR1 is SGDLS and CDR2 YYNGEE. Trimming removed 0 bases from V and 0 bases from J; junction bases left unmatched: 2.

The V call is TRBV15, the J call TRBJ2-3, with a possible D match to TRBD1 (5 bases). CDR1 and CDR2 from the germline V gene are LNHNV and YYDKDF (reference sequence). The CDR3 extends over 12 amino acids. With 4 bases removed from V and 8 bases from J, the gap between germline ends came to 10 bases. In DNA, the CDR3 is TGTGCCACCAGCAACCGACAGAGTACGCAGTATTTT. Translation: CATSNRQSTQYF.

This rearrangement joins TRBV11-2 to TRBJ1-3; D perhaps matches TRBD1 (5 bases). Trimming took off 3 bases at V and 0 bases at J, with 9 bases between the two ends. The CDR3 consists of 15 residues. Germline loops: CDR1 SGHAT, CDR2 FQNNGV. The CDR3 reads CASSFPGLSGNTIYF. Here the CDR3 DNA reads TGTGCCAGCAGCTTCCCAGGGCTCTCTGGAAACACCATATATTTT.

The chain combines TRBV28 with TRBJ1-2, with TRBD1 identical over 7 bases. V was clipped by 6 bases and J by 2 bases; unmatched bases: 6. This CDR3 is built from 14 residues. Germline-derived CDR1 and CDR2 are MDHEN and SYDVKM. CDR3 protein: CASSPDRPNYGYTF. CDR3 nucleotide sequence: TGTGCCAGCAGCCCGGACAGGCCCAACTATGGCTACACCTTC.

The CDR3 region is CASQTLPGGGNTEAFF. CDR3 nucleotides: TGTGCCAGTCAAACCCTACCTGGTGGGGGGAACACTGAAGCTTTCTTT. V gene TRBV28 combines with J gene TRBJ1-1; D perhaps matches TRBD1 (5 bases). Germline lookup yields CDR1 MDHEN and CDR2 SYDVKM. The CDR3 is 16 residues long. Trimming took 9 bases from V and 1 from J, leaving 21 bases between them. The full variable domain, its missing parts supplied by reference TRBV28 and TRBJ1-1, is DVKVTQSSRYLVKRTGEKVFLECVQDMDHENMFWYRQDPGLGLRLIYFSYDVKMKEKGDIPEGYSVSREKKERFSLILESASTNQTSMYLCASQTLPGGGNTEAFFGQGTRLTVV.

This clone came up a few times. The V gene is TRBV28, the J gene TRBJ1-6; the D gene is possibly TRBD1 (5 bases). Germline CDR1 is MDHEN and CDR2 is SYDVKM. V was shortened by 7 bases and J by 0 bases, with 10 bases between the two germline ends. The CDR3 consists of 15 residues. The CDR3 DNA reads as TGTGCCAGCAAGGACACCAGCTCCTATAATTCACCCCTCCACTTT. Protein product: CASKDTSSYNSPLHF.

The CDR3, as DNA: TGTGCCAGCAGCTTAGATCAAATAGGAGGTACAGCTAGCACAGATACGCAGTATTTT. Translated: CASSLDQIGGTASTDTQYF. V and J are TRBV11-2 and TRBJ2-3, with D possibly being TRBD2 (5 bases). CDR3 length: 19 residues. The V and J ends lost 0 bases and 0 bases respectively, with 19 bases between them. The germline CDR1 and CDR2 sequences are SGHAT and FQNNGV.

This chain links TRBV29-1 with TRBJ2-7, with 12 bases identical to TRBD2. Germline trimming cut 0 bases from V and 4 bases from J; bases unmatched to any gene: 4. CDR3 length: 15 amino acids. Germline lookup yields CDR1 SQVTM and CDR2 ANQGSEA. As DNA, the CDR3 is TGCAGCGTTGAAGATCCGACTAGCGGGAGTTACGAGCAGTACTTC. Residues: CSVEDPTSGSYEQYF.

The chain recombines TRBV7-9 with TRBJ2-5; 10 nucleotides agree with TRBD2. Germline V gene data show CDR1 as SEHNR and CDR2 as FQNEAQ (reference sequence). Trimming at V came to 5 bases and at J to 4 bases, leaving 7 bases not matched to a gene. CDR3 length: 15 residues. Here the CDR3 reads CASSGAGGLSETQYF. CDR3 in DNA: TGTGCCAGCAGCGGAGCGGGGGGGCTGTCAGAGACCCAGTACTTC.

The chain has TRBV6-1 and TRBJ2-2; D unresolved. The V end lost 6 bases, the J end lost 4 bases, and 12 bases lay between the germline ends. Germline CDR1 is MNHNS and CDR2 is SASEGT. CDR3 length equals 14 residues. CDR3 residues: CASSLKGLTGELFF. As DNA, the CDR3 is TGTGCCAGCAGCCTAAAGGGTCTCACCGGGGAGCTGTTTTTT.

The gene calls are TRBV5-4 and TRBJ1-3, with unresolved D. The CDR3 is 18 amino acids. From germline, CDR1 is SGHNT and CDR2 YYREEE (reference sequence). V was trimmed by 4 bases and J by 0 bases, leaving 20 bases between them. CDR3 region: CASSLSTTGPYSGNTIYF. Here the CDR3 DNA reads TGTGCCAGCAGCCTATCTACCACCGGTCCCTACTCTGGAAACACCATATATTTT.

CDR3 protein: CASSVVSSGYYSYNEQFF. The CDR3 DNA reads as TGTGCCAGCAGCGTAGTATCTAGCGGATACTACTCCTACAATGAGCAGTTCTTC. This chain links TRBV9 with TRBJ2-1; 7 bases map to TRBD2. The V and J ends lost 0 bases and 0 bases, in that order; junction bases with no gene match: 9. CDR1 and CDR2 from the germline V gene are SGDLS and YYNGEE. This CDR3 has 18 amino acids.

The gene calls are TRBV11-3 and TRBJ2-1; D tentatively fits TRBD1 or TRBD2 (6 bases each). V lost 3 bases to trimming and J lost 9 bases, with 21 bases between them. The germline V gene encodes CDR1 SGHNT and CDR2 YENEEA. The CDR3 length is 16 residues. DNA for the CDR3: TGTGCCAGCAGCTTTTCTGCCGGGGGCGGTCTTAGTGAGCAGTTCTTC. The encoded protein is CASSFSAGGGLSEQFF. Together with reference TRBV11-3 and TRBJ2-1, the CDR3 gives the full variable domain: EAGVVQSPRYKIIEKKQPVAFWCNPISGHNTLYWYLQNLGQGPELLIRYENEEAVDDSQLPKDRFSAERLKGVDSTLKIQPAELGDSAVYLCASSFSAGGGLSEQFFGPGTRLTVL.

This chain uses TRBV5-4 with TRBJ2-3; 16 positions match TRBD2. The germline V gene encodes CDR1 SGHNT and CDR2 YYREEE (reference sequence). Germline trimming cut 4 bases from V and 6 bases from J; bases unmatched to any gene: 11. The CDR3 totals 18 residues. The DNA of the CDR3 is TGTGCCAGCAGCGGGACTAGCGGGGGGGGCCTCCAACGGGATACGCAGTATTTT. Translated, it gives CASSGTSGGGLQRDTQYF.

V is TRBV15 and J is TRBJ2-2; 8 nucleotides align to TRBD2. Germline lookup yields CDR1 LNHNV and CDR2 YYDKDF (reference sequence). The CDR3 sequence is 16 residues long. With 0 bases clipped from V and 3 bases from J, the junction kept 3 bases outside the gene matches. The CDR3 here is CATSRDGAGDTGELFF. The CDR3 nucleotides read TGTGCCACCAGCAGAGATGGAGCGGGAGACACCGGGGAGCTGTTTTTT.

The chain links TRBV5-1 to TRBJ2-2, with TRBD1 matching over 7 bases. The CDR3 has 15 residues. Germline values: CDR1 SGHRS, CDR2 YFSETQ. J lost 3 bases, V lost 1 base, and 3 bases had no gene match. CDR3 bases: TGCGCCAGCAGCTTGATGCAGGGGGACACCGGGGAGCTGTTTTTT. It is translated as CASSLMQGDTGELFF.

The gene calls are TRBV30 and TRBJ1-6; D unresolved. There are 14 residues in the CDR3. Germline CDR1 reads GTSNPN; CDR2 reads SVGIG (reference sequence). V lost 0 bases to trimming and J lost 4 bases, with 7 bases between them. CDR3 region: CAWSVGRYNSPLHF. The CDR3 nucleotides are TGTGCCTGGAGTGTTGGACGGTATAATTCACCCCTCCACTTT.

Written as DNA, the CDR3 is TGTGCCAGCAGCTCCCCCAACGGACTAGCGGCGATGCAAGAGACCCAGTACTTC. Its protein is CASSSPNGLAAMQETQYF. J is TRBJ2-5 and V is TRBV5-4; TRBD2 matches 10 bases. CDR1 SGHNT and CDR2 YYREEE come from the germline V gene (reference sequence). J gave up 2 bases and V 3 bases, and 13 bases lay outside the gene matches. This CDR3 is built from 18 residues.

The CDR3 DNA reads TGTGCCAGCAGCTCCCAGAACAGGGGGTTAGAGAATGGCTACACCTTC. The encoded protein is CASSSQNRGLENGYTF. The chain has TRBV7-8 and TRBJ1-2, with TRBD1 identical over 8 bases. Germline CDR1 reads SGHVS; CDR2 reads FQNEAQ. CDR3 length: 16 amino acids. V was pared by 4 bases and J by 6 bases, with 13 bases of the junction left unmatched.

This clone was observed a single time. The V call is TRBV28, the J call TRBJ2-1; 7 bases align to TRBD2. The CDR3 length is 14 residues. J was trimmed by 5 bases and V by 2 bases; bases with no gene match: 3. From germline, CDR1 is MDHEN and CDR2 SYDVKM. The CDR3 DNA is TGTGCCAGCAGTTTAGAACGGGAGGACAATGAGCAGTTCTTC. Protein sequence: CASSLEREDNEQFF.

The chain recombines TRBV9 with TRBJ2-7, with 7 positions matching TRBD1. The V gene end was trimmed by 7 bases and the J gene end by 2 bases; junction bases not matched to a gene: 6. There are 13 residues in the CDR3. Germline values: CDR1 SGDLS, CDR2 YYNGEE. In DNA, the CDR3 is TGTGCCAGCGCCGGCCAGGGGGCCTACGAGCAGTACTTC. Its translation is CASAGQGAYEQYF.

In nucleotides, the CDR3 is TGTGCCAGCAGCTCGGGCCTCCAAGAGACCCAGTACTTC. Translation gives CASSSGLQETQYF. The rearrangement uses TRBV13 and TRBJ2-5; D call uncertain. Trimming stripped 4 bases from V and 1 base from J, with 7 bases between. Germline values: CDR1 PRHDT, CDR2 FYEKMQ (reference sequence). The CDR3 spans 13 residues. The variable domain in full, completed from reference TRBV13 and TRBJ2-5, reads AAGVIQSPRHLIKEKRETATLKCYPIPRHDTVYWYQQGPGQDPQFLISFYEKMQSDKGSIPDRFSAQQFSDYHSELNMSSLELGDSALYFCASSSGLQETQYFGPGTRLLVL.

This clone was seen only a few times. Other nucleotide sequences from this sample produce the same CDR3. The rearrangement uses TRBV28 and TRBJ1-2; tentative D call: TRBD1 (5 bases). Germline V gene data show CDR1 as MDHEN and CDR2 as SYDVKM. This CDR3 comprises 15 residues. Deletions cut 7 bases from V and 0 bases from J, with 15 bases between. CDR3 sequence (DNA): TGTGCCAGCAACACGGCTCAGGGTGCTAACTATGGCTACACCTTC. Translated: CASNTAQGANYGYTF.

V is TRBV9 and J is TRBJ2-5; D perhaps matches TRBD2 (6 bases). The CDR3 loop spans 15 amino acids. Germline assignment: CDR1 SGDLS and CDR2 YYNGEE. V was pared by 2 bases and J by 5 bases, with 16 bases between. CDR3 region: CASSVAGSLEETQYF. The CDR3 region has the DNA TGTGCCAGCAGCGTCGCCGGGAGTCTCGAGGAGACCCAGTACTTC.

The V and J genes are TRBV5-6 and TRBJ2-7; D gene ambiguous. The V end was cut by 0 bases, the J end by 4 bases, with 5 bases between. The CDR3 runs 12 residues. Germline-derived CDR1 and CDR2 are SGHDT and YYEEEE. The CDR3: CASSLEAYEQYF. The CDR3 bases are TGTGCCAGCAGCTTGGAGGCATACGAGCAGTACTTC.

This clone was seen a few times. The chain is built from TRBV28 and TRBJ1-1; the match to TRBD1 covers 7 bases. V shed 5 bases and J 4 bases; nucleotides not matched to a gene: 7. This CDR3 spans 14 amino acids. Germline V gene data show CDR1 as MDHEN and CDR2 as SYDVKM. CDR3 in amino acids: CASSPPNRGTEAFF. CDR3 in DNA: TGTGCCAGCAGTCCCCCCAACAGGGGCACTGAAGCTTTCTTT.

The V and J genes are TRBV5-1 and TRBJ2-1; D is ambiguous. The CDR3 covers 15 residues. Per germline, CDR1 SGHRS and CDR2 YFSETQ. Trimming left V 0 bases short and J 2 bases short, with 9 bases between. CDR3 DNA sequence: TGCGCCAGCAGCTTGGGCGGCCGGACCTACAATGAGCAGTTCTTC. Amino acid sequence: CASSLGGRTYNEQFF.

The chain has TRBV10-3 and TRBJ2-1, with D unclear. V gave up 2 bases and J gave up 9 bases, with 5 bases separating them. CDR1 and CDR2 from the germline V gene are ENHRY and SYGVKD. The CDR3 contains 11 residues. The CDR3 spells CAISEGIEQFF. The CDR3 bases are TGTGCCATCAGTGAGGGGATTGAGCAGTTCTTC.

This clone was found once. The chain employs TRBV30 and TRBJ2-1, with TRBD2 matching over 8 bases. The V gene end was trimmed by 0 bases and the J gene end by 9 bases; junction bases not matched to a gene: 10. Germline assignment: CDR1 GTSNPN and CDR2 SVGIG (reference sequence). The CDR3 loop spans 15 amino acids. CDR3 coding DNA: TGTGCCTGGAGTGTATTTACGGGGGGGAGAGGTGAGCAGTTCTTC. It specifies CAWSVFTGGRGEQFF.